One sample yielded the 19 T cell receptor beta chains listed below, sequenced in a study of Ad26.COV2.S vaccination and SARS-CoV-2 variants. Treatment: 15 to 20 received Ad26.COV2.S at low or high dose, single or two shots; about five received placebo; per-sample allocation not given. Sampling was done on day 63 after the first vaccine or placebo injection. Some clones are missing from TCRdb's copy, which holds only in-frame ones; the method was immunoSEQ multiplex PCR. The sample carries 350,000 to 400,000 clones, about 85% recorded once. Here the sequenced sample was peripheral blood, taken in a trial of Ad26.COV2.S vaccine versus placebo. The source of these receptors is a person between 18 and 65 years old who received the Ad26.COV2.S COVID-19 vaccine or a placebo.

The rearrangement uses TRBV6-1 and TRBJ1-1; the match to TRBD1 covers 7 bases. Per the germline V gene, CDR1 is MNHNS and CDR2 is SASEGT. V shed 3 bases, J shed 0 bases, and the junction held 4 bases outside the gene matches. There are 15 residues in the CDR3. CDR3 in DNA: TGTGCCAGCAGTGACCGGACAGGCCTGAACACTGAAGCTTTCTTT. Translated: CASSDRTGLNTEAFF.

In the case of this clone: A much larger clone lies one base from this, so it may be a read error. The CDR3 spells CASSLRDTEAFF. CDR3 coding DNA: TGTGCCAGCAGCTTAAGGGACACTGAAGCTTTCTTT. The V call is TRBV7-9, the J call TRBJ1-1; D is uncertain. Per germline, CDR1 SEHNR and CDR2 FQNEAQ (reference sequence). The CDR3 is 12 amino acids. V was pared by 2 bases and J by 3 bases, with 4 bases between.

As DNA, the CDR3 is TGTGCCAGCAGTTATGTCGGAGCCAAAAACATTCAGTACTTC. It codes for CASSYVGAKNIQYF. The chain employs TRBV6-6 and TRBJ2-4; D gene unclear. The V end lost 3 bases, the J end lost 0 bases, and 6 bases lay between the germline ends. The germline V gene has CDR1 MNHNY and CDR2 SVGAGI (reference sequence). This CDR3 spans 14 amino acids.

The genes are TRBV30 and TRBJ2-5, with D tentatively TRBD2 (6 bases). Per the germline V gene, CDR1 is GTSNPN and CDR2 is SVGIG (reference sequence). The CDR3 is 11 amino acids. CDR3 DNA: TGTGCTGGGGGGTACCAAGAGACCCAGTACTTC. It encodes CAGGYQETQYF.

CDR3 sequence reads: CASSYSRPLMNTEAFF. CDR3 DNA: TGTGCCAGCAGTTACAGCCGGCCCCTCATGAACACTGAAGCTTTCTTT. This sequence joins TRBV6-5 and TRBJ1-1; D is unresolved. Germline CDR1 MNHEY, CDR2 SVGAGI. The CDR3 runs 16 residues. V lost 2 bases and J 0 bases, leaving 13 bases between the germline ends.

The gene calls are TRBV4-1 and TRBJ1-1; D is uncertain. Looked up from germline, CDR1 is MGHRA and CDR2 is YSYEKL. Trimming shortened V by 1 base and J by 3 bases, and 6 bases separated the two germline ends. This CDR3 has 13 residues. In DNA form, the CDR3 reads TGCGCCAGCAGCCAAGGCGTGGACACTGAAGCTTTCTTT. Translated: CASSQGVDTEAFF.

The rearrangement uses TRBV2 and TRBJ2-3; TRBD1 agrees at 7 bases. Germline CDR1 is SNHLY and CDR2 is FYNNEI. CDR3 length equals 16 residues. The J segment lost 2 bases and the V segment lost 3 bases, leaving 8 bases of the junction unmatched. CDR3 loop: CASSDSDREPTDTQYF. CDR3 nucleotide sequence: TGTGCCAGCAGTGATTCTGACAGGGAGCCCACAGATACGCAGTATTTT.

The genes are TRBV4-1 and TRBJ1-4, with D unclear. Germline V CDR1 and CDR2: MGHRA, YSYEKL. V lost 6 bases and J lost 4, with 3 bases in between. The CDR3 consists of 11 residues. DNA for the CDR3: TGCGCCAGCAGGAGTAATGAAAAACTGTTTTTT. Amino acids: CASRSNEKLFF.

This sequence joins TRBV5-1 and TRBJ2-5; D is perhaps TRBD1 (5 bases). Trimming pared 1 base from V and 4 bases from J, leaving 20 bases between. CDR3 length equals 17 residues. Per the germline V gene, CDR1 is SGHRS and CDR2 is YFSETQ. CDR3 coding DNA: TGCGCCAGCAGCTTGTCCCCTTCTGGGGCGGTGGGAGAGACCCAGTACTTC. Protein sequence: CASSLSPSGAVGETQYF.

V usage is TRBV24-1 and J usage is TRBJ2-1; the D gene is possibly TRBD2 (5 bases). The V end lost 8 bases, the J end lost 6 bases, and 10 bases lay between the germline ends. The CDR3 loop spans 12 amino acids. From germline, CDR1 is KGHDR and CDR2 SFDVKD. The CDR3 protein is CATTSTTNEQFF. The CDR3 coding sequence is TGTGCCACCACATCGACTACCAATGAGCAGTTCTTC.

The genes are TRBV19 and TRBJ1-6; weak D call: TRBD1 (5 bases). The V gene's germline CDR1 is LNHDA and CDR2 SQIVND (reference sequence). The CDR3 runs to 12 residues. V was clipped by 5 bases and J by 8 bases, with 7 bases between them. This CDR3 is CASSAQDSPLHF. The CDR3 bases are TGTGCCAGTAGTGCACAGGATTCACCCCTCCACTTT.

This clone was detected only once. The rearrangement uses TRBV5-5 and TRBJ1-1, with D perhaps matching TRBD1 (5 bases). The CDR3 runs 13 residues. V lost 4 bases to trimming and J lost 5 bases, with 12 bases between them. Germline assignment: CDR1 SGHKS and CDR2 YYEKEE (reference sequence). CDR3 amino acids: CASSPGGRTEAFF. The CDR3 nucleotides read TGTGCCAGCAGCCCCGGGGGGAGGACTGAAGCTTTCTTT.

The chain couples TRBV25-1 to TRBJ1-2; possibly TRBD1 for D (6 bases). This CDR3 comprises 13 residues. V lost 3 bases to trimming and J lost 8 bases, with 13 bases between them. The V gene's germline CDR1 is MGHDK and CDR2 SYGVNS. For the CDR3, the DNA is TGTGCCAGCAGTGAGTTGGGGGCGCGGGGCTACACCTTC. Translation gives CASSELGARGYTF.

The J gene is TRBJ2-2, the V gene TRBV6-1; 9 nucleotides match TRBD1. The CDR3 covers 15 residues. Germline-derived CDR1 and CDR2 are MNHNS and SASEGT. J was trimmed by 5 bases and V by 7 bases; bases with no gene match: 8. The CDR3 bases are TGTGCCAGCAACCCAGACAGGGGGGAAACCGGGGAGCTGTTTTTT. As protein: CASNPDRGETGELFF.

The V gene is TRBV5-6, the J gene TRBJ2-2; D is perhaps TRBD1 (5 bases). The CDR3 contains 15 residues. V was cut by 1 base and J by 4 bases, with 11 bases left in between. Germline V gene sequence: CDR1 SGHDT, CDR2 YYEEEE. The CDR3 sequence is CASSLQGRGTGELFF. In DNA form, the CDR3 reads TGTGCCAGCAGCTTGCAGGGAAGAGGCACCGGGGAGCTGTTTTTT.

The rearrangement links TRBV5-1 to TRBJ2-5, with D perhaps matching TRBD1 (6 bases). The germline V and J ends were trimmed by 2 bases and 4 bases, with 15 bases remaining between them. From germline, CDR1 is SGHRS and CDR2 YFSETQ. This CDR3 is built from 15 residues. Here the CDR3 DNA reads TGCGCCAGCAGCTTAGTCCCAGGGGATGCAGAGACCCAGTACTTC. Protein: CASSLVPGDAETQYF.

The chain joins TRBV24-1 to TRBJ2-1; D is ambiguous. The CDR3 length is 14 residues. Germline V CDR1 and CDR2: KGHDR, SFDVKD. Between the trimmed V and J ends, which lost 4 bases and 4 bases, there was a span of 10 bases. CDR3 nucleotides: TGTGCCACCAGTGAATCGGGCCTTTACAATGAGCAGTTCTTC. Its protein product is CATSESGLYNEQFF.

The V gene is TRBV7-8, the J gene TRBJ1-4, with TRBD1 as a possible D gene (6 bases). V shed 3 bases and J shed 4 bases, with 9 bases lying between them. CDR3 length equals 14 residues. The germline V gene has CDR1 SGHVS and CDR2 FQNEAQ. CDR3 nucleotide sequence: TGTGCCAGCAGCTTCGGACAGAGTAATGAAAAACTGTTTTTT. Protein sequence: CASSFGQSNEKLFF.

This clone occurred once. The CDR3 here is CASSAGGGSPLHF. CDR3 nucleotides: TGTGCCAGCAGTGCAGGGGGTGGTTCACCCCTCCACTTT. The V gene is TRBV27, the J gene TRBJ1-6; 7 bases align to TRBD1. The germline V gene encodes CDR1 MNHEY and CDR2 SMNVEV (reference sequence). The CDR3 extends over 13 amino acids. The V gene end was trimmed by 5 bases and the J gene end by 9 bases; junction bases not matched to a gene: 4.